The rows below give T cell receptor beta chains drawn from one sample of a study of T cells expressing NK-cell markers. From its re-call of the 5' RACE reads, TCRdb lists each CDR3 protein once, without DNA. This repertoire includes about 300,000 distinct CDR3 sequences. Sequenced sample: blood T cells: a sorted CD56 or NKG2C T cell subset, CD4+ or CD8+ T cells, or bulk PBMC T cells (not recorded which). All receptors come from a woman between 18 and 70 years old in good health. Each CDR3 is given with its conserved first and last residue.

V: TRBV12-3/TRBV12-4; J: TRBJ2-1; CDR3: CASSLASTGVRGQFF
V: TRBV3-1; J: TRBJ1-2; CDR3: CASSTGQNYGYTF
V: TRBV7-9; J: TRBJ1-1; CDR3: CASSQPSRGSLNTEAFF
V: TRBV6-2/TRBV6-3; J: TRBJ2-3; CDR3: CASSPRGGYTDTQYF
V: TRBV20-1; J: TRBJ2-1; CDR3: CSAQSGESSYNEQFF
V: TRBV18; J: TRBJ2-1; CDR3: CASSRQQGGFFNEQFF
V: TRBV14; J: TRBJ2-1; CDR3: CASSQGERGSYEQFF
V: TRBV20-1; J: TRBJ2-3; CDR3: CSAPRGYSGHTDTQYF
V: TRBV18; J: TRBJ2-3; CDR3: CASSPPSQTDTQYF
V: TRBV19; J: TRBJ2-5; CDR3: CASSKRGETQYF
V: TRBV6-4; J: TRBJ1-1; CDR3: CASSDWTGEAFF
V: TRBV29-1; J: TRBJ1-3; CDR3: CSVVPSAGNTIYF
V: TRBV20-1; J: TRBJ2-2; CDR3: CSAPFRLDTGELFF
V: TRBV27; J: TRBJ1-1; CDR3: CASRPGSTKMNTEAFF
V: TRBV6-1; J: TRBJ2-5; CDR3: CASSRTSGGSGETQYF
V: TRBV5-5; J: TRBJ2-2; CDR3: CASSWGHNTGELFF
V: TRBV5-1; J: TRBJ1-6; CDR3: CASNRDPSSYNSPLHF
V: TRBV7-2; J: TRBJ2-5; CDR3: CASSSTGTAVVTQYF
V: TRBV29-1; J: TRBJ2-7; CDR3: CSVEEAGGGEQYF
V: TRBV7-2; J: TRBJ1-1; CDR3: CASSQGRFLWGEAFF
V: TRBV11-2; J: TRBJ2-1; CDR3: CASSLVSGGFNEQFF
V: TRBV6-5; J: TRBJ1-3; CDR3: CASSFGTGNTIYF
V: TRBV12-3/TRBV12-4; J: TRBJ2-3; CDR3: CASRPDRAYTDTQYF
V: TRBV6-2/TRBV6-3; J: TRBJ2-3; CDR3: CASRPTRGTDTQYF
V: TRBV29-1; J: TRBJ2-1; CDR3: CSVESIGGGDNEQFF
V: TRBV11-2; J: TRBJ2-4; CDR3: CASSLVWSDRGKNIQYF
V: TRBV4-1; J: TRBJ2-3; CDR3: CASSPASSTDTQYF
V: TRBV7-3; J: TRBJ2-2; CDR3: CASSLYARQTNTGELFF
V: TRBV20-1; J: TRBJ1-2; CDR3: CSARESGGYGYGYTF
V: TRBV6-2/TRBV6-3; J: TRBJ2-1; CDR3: CASSQSPWALEQFF
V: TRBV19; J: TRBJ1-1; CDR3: CASTRGLGDTEAFF
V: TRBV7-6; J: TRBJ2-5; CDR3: CASSLAGSGMETQYF
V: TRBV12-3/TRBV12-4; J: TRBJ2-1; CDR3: CASRPERGPPYNEQFF
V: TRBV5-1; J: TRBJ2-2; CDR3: CASSKNPGQWNTGELFF
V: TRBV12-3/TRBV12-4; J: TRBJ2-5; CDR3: CASSLGVIGAGETQYF
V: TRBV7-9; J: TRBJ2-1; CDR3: CASSPGGLAGAYNEQFF
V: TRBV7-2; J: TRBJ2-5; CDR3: CASSLEYGMETQYF
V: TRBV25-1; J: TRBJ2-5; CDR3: CASRTGNTLAQYF
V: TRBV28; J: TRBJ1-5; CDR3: CASSRDSTNQPQHF
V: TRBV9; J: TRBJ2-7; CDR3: CASSVEGGLADSYEQYF
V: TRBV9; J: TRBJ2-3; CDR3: CASGLGGTYTDTQYF